This T cell receptor beta chain was sequenced during a study of shared clonotypes between healthy human individuals. Overall study: CD4 naive and memory got three plates each, CD8 naive two, CD8 memory one. Points from the study as a whole: Generally, naive subsets came out with larger estimated richness than memory subsets.

Details on this clone: The antigen is not known.

Germline trimming cut 5 bases from V and 4 bases from J; bases unmatched to any gene: 7. Germline loops: CDR1 LNHNV, CDR2 YYDKDF (reference sequence). The CDR3 has 15 residues. For sorted subsets, roughly 210 ng DNA per replicate equaled roughly 29,000 T cell genomes. Only in-frame clones appear in the TCRdb table, and some are missing; sequencing was by immunoSEQ multiplex PCR. The sample lists approximately 710,000 clones, about nine tenths seen once, with 30% to 40% in the top ten. The TCR was taken from a man between 18 and 29 years old in good health. Some clones in this sample may be carry-over from other donors' samples. The chain uses TRBV15 and TRBJ1-2, with 10 bases lining up with TRBD1. The specimen sequenced was memory CD8+ T cells from PBMCs. Subset here: CD45RO+ cells pooled with CCR7-negative TemRA cells. CDR3 in amino acids: CATSYKTGGGYGYTF. CDR3 nucleotides: TGTGCCACCAGCTACAAGACAGGGGGCGGCTATGGCTACACCTTC.